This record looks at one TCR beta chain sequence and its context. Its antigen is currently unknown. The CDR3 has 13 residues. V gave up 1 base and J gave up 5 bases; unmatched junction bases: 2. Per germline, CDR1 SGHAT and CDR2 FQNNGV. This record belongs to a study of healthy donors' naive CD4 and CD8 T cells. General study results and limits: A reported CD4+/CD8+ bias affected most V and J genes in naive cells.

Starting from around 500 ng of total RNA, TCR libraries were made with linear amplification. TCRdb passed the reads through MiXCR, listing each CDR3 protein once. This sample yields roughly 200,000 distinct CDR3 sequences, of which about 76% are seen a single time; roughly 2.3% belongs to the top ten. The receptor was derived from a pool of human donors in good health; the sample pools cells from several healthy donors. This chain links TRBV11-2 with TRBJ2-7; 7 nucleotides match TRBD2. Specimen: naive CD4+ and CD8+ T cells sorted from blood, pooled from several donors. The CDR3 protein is CASSLGLAHEQYF. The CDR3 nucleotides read TGTGCCAGCAGCTTAGGACTAGCCCACGAGCAGTACTTC.